The text below deals with one T cell receptor (beta chain). The target antigen is unknown. This sample is drawn from a study of post-analysis software for immune sequencing data. Whole-study context: Patients with relapsing-remitting, secondary progressive and progressive-relapsing multiple sclerosis courses were all represented.

Included in the TCR beta cDNA libraries were unique molecular identifiers. One entry per CDR3 protein results from TCRdb running MiXCR on the PCR reads. This table holds hundreds of thousands of distinct CDR3 sequences, about 27% found once. Per germline, CDR1 SGDLS and CDR2 YYNGEE. The CDR3 runs to 13 residues. V lost 3 bases, J lost 3 bases, and 1 base stayed unmatched. Broader study findings: Elevated frequency relative to controls characterized roughly five TRBV segments in patients, TRBV5-6, TRBV5-1 and TRBV20-1 among them. Those with multiple sclerosis, the patient group, showed significantly lower normalized Chao1 diversity than controls.

Sequences were obtained from blood. The V gene is TRBV9, the J gene TRBJ1-1, with 8 nucleotides matching TRBD1. The sequence was obtained from a girl aged 10 to 17 with multiple sclerosis. The CDR3 protein is CASSETGDTEAFF. The DNA for the CDR3 is TGTGCCAGCAGCGAGACAGGGGACACTGAAGCTTTCTTT.